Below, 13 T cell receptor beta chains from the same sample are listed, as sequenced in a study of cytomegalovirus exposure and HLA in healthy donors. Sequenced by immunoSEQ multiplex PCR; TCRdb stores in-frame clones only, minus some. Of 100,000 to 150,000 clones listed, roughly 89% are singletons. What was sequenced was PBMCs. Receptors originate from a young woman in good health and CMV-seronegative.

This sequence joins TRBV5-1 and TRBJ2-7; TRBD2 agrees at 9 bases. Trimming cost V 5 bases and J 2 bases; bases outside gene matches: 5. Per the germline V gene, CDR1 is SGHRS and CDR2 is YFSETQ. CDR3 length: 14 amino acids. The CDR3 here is CASRYSGSPYEQYF. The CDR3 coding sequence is TGCGCCAGCAGATATAGCGGGAGCCCCTACGAGCAGTACTTC.

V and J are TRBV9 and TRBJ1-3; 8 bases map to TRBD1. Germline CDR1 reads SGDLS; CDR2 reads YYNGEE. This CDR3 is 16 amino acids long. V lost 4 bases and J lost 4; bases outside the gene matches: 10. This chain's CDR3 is CASSRDRKPVGNTIYF. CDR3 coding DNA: TGTGCCAGCAGCCGGGACAGGAAACCTGTGGGAAACACCATATATTTT. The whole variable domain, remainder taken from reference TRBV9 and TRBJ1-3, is DSGVTQTPKHLITATGQRVTLRCSPRSGDLSVYWYQQSLDQGLQFLIQYYNGEERAKGNILERFSAQQFPDLHSELNLSSLELGDSALYFCASSRDRKPVGNTIYFGEGSWLTVV.

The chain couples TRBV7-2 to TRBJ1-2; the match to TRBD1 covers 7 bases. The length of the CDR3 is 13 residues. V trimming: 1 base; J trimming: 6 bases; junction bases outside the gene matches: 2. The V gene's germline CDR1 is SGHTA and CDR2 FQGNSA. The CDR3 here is CASSLDRGDGYTF. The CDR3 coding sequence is TGTGCCAGCAGCTTAGACAGGGGAGATGGCTACACCTTC.

CDR3 region: CATSRSRTGGTDTQYF. The CDR3 DNA follows: TGTGCCACCAGCAGATCCCGGACGGGGGGCACAGATACGCAGTATTTT. V gene TRBV15 combines with J gene TRBJ2-3; maybe TRBD2 (6 bases). V shed 2 bases and J shed 1 base, with 13 bases lying between them. This CDR3 has 16 residues. Germline values: CDR1 LNHNV, CDR2 YYDKDF (reference sequence).

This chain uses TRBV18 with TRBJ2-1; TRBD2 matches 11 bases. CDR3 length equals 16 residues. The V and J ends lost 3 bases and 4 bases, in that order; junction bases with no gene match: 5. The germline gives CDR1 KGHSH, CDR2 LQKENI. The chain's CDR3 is CASSPPGLAAYNEQFF. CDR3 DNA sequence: TGTGCCAGCTCACCCCCGGGACTAGCGGCTTACAATGAGCAGTTCTTC. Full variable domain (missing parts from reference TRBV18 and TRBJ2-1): NAGVMQNPRHLVRRRGQEARLRCSPMKGHSHVYWYRQLPEEGLKFMVYLQKENIIDESGMPKERFSAEFPKEGPSILRIQQVVRGDSAAYFCASSPPGLAAYNEQFFGPGTRLTVL.

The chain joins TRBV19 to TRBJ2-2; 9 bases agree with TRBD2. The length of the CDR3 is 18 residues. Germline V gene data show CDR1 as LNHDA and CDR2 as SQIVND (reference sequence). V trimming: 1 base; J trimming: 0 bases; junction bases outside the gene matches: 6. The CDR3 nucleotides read TGTGCCAGTAGTATAGTGGGCCTAGCGGGAACGAACACCGGGGAGCTGTTTTTT. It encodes CASSIVGLAGTNTGELFF.

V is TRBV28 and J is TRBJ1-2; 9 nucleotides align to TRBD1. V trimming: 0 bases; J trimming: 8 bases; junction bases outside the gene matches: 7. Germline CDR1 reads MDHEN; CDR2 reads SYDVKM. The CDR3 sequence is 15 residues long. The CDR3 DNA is TGTGCCAGCAGTTTATGGGGGGACAGGGCCAGCGGCTACACCTTC. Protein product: CASSLWGDRASGYTF.

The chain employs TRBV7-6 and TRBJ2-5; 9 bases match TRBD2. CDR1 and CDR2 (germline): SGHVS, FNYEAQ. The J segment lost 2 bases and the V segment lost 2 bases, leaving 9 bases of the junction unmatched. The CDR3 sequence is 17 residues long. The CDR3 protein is CASSLFQGLAFQETQYF. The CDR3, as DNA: TGTGCCAGCAGCTTATTCCAAGGACTAGCGTTTCAAGAGACCCAGTACTTC.

Here the CDR3 reads CASSNSSPLAGGDKYEQYF. DNA for the CDR3: TGCGCCAGCAGCAACTCCTCGCCTCTAGCGGGGGGGGATAAGTACGAGCAGTACTTC. This sequence joins TRBV5-1 and TRBJ2-7; TRBD2 aligns across 12 bases. Looked up from germline, CDR1 is SGHRS and CDR2 is YFSETQ. The CDR3 sequence is 19 residues long. J gave up 4 bases and V 4 bases, and 18 bases lay outside the gene matches.

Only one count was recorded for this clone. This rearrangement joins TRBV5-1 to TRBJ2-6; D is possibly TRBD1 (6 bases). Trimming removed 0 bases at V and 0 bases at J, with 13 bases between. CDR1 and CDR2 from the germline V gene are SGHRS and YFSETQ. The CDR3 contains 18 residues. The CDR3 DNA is TGCGCCAGCAGCTTGGTCAGGGGTCCTAGCTCTGGGGCCAACGTCCTGACTTTC. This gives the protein CASSLVRGPSSGANVLTF.

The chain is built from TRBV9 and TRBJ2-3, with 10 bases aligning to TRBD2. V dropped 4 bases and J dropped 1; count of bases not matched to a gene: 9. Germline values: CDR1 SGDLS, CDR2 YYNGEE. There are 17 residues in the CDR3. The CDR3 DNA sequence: TGTGCCAGCAGCACACTAGCGGGAACCTCTGGCACAGATACGCAGTATTTT. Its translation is CASSTLAGTSGTDTQYF.

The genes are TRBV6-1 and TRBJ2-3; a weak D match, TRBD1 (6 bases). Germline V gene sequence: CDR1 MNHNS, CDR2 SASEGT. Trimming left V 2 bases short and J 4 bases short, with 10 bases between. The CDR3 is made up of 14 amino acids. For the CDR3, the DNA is TGTGCCAGCAGTGAACCGACAGGTCCAGATACGCAGTATTTT. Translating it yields CASSEPTGPDTQYF.

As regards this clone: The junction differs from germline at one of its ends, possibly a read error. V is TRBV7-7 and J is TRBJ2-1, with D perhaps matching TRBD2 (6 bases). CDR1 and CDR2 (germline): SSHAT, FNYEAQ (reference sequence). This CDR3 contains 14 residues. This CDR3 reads CASSPAGSYNEQFF. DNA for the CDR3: TGTGCTAGCAGCCCAGCGGGCTCCTACAATGAGCAGTTCTTC.